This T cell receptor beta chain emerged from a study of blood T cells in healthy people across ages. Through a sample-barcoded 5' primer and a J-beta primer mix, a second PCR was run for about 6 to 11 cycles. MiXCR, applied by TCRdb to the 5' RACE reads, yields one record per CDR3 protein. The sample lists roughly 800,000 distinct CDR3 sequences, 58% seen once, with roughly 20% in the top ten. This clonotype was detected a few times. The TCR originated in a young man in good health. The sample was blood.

This CDR3 reads CSAGTGALNTEAFF. The CDR3 DNA sequence: TGCAGCGCCGGGACAGGGGCCTTGAACACTGAAGCTTTCTTT. The chain links TRBV29-1 to TRBJ1-1; 10 nucleotides match TRBD1. J lost 0 bases, V lost 7 bases, and 5 bases had no gene match. Germline lookup yields CDR1 SQVTM and CDR2 ANQGSEA. This CDR3 spans 14 amino acids.